This TCR beta chain was captured by sequencing in a study of beta chain features in type 1 diabetes. cDNA synthesis used the whole RNA isolate, giving expressed TCRB sequences. The repertoire was sequenced with immunoSEQ multiplex PCR; TCRdb's copy has only in-frame clones and lacks some. The repertoire holds about 360,000 clones, with roughly 12% as singletons. With regard to this clone: Its antigen is not known.

Regarding the study as a whole: Shortening of TCRB CDR3s, moderate but significant, appeared in all four CD4+ subsets of Type 1 diabetes patients.

CDR1 MDHEN and CDR2 SYDVKM come from the germline V gene. Between the trimmed V and J ends, which lost 4 bases and 8 bases, there was a span of 17 bases. The CDR3 sequence is 14 residues long. Via the markers CD45RO/CCR7/CD25/CD127/CD95/CD27, stem cell-like memory, regulatory, central memory and naive CD4+ cells were sorted. Sequencing used naive CD4+ T cells from blood. V is TRBV28 and J is TRBJ1-2, with no clear D. The sequence derives from a man younger than 35 in good health. The CDR3 DNA reads TGTGCCAGCAGTTATCCGGGGTTCTCACTCGGCTACACCTTC. Its protein product is CASSYPGFSLGYTF.